One and the same sample provided the 15 T cell receptor beta chains below, sequenced in a study of blood T cell repertoires in COVID-19. TCRdb keeps only in-frame clones here, not all; method: immunoSEQ multiplex PCR. This repertoire shows roughly 420,000 clones, 88% found once; its top ten account for over 0.9%. The source material was PBMCs or T cells enriched from blood (not recorded which). These receptors were obtained from a woman under 40 with acute COVID-19.

V is TRBV19 and J is TRBJ1-5; a weak D match, TRBD1 (6 bases). Germline CDR1 reads LNHDA; CDR2 reads SQIVND (reference sequence). This CDR3 is 13 amino acids long. V was cut by 9 bases and J by 6 bases, with 15 bases left in between. CDR3: CASQDSLSQPQHF. CDR3 DNA: TGTGCCAGCCAGGACAGCCTGAGTCAGCCCCAGCATTTT.

The rearrangement joins TRBV18 to TRBJ1-5, with no clear D. In germline, CDR1 is KGHSH, CDR2 LQKENI. Trimming took 4 bases from V and 0 from J, leaving 19 bases between them. The CDR3 consists of 18 residues. The DNA for the CDR3 is TGTGCCAGCTCACGGTCGGGGTCAATTTCTCATAGCAATCAGCCCCAGCATTTT. Protein product: CASSRSGSISHSNQPQHF. The full variable domain, rest sourced from reference TRBV18 and TRBJ1-5, is NAGVMQNPRHLVRRRGQEARLRCSPMKGHSHVYWYRQLPEEGLKFMVYLQKENIIDESGMPKERFSAEFPKEGPSILRIQQVVRGDSAAYFCASSRSGSISHSNQPQHFGDGTRLSIL.

This clone has a handful of counts. This chain connects TRBV6-5 to TRBJ2-7; 7 bases match TRBD1. The CDR3 runs 14 residues. Unmatched junction bases numbered 7, after V lost 5 bases and J lost 3 bases. Germline CDR1 reads MNHEY; CDR2 reads SVGAGI. CDR3: CASSRQGPHYEQYF. DNA for the CDR3: TGTGCCAGCAGTAGACAGGGACCGCACTACGAGCAGTACTTC.

The V gene is TRBV18, the J gene TRBJ1-1, with D hard to call. Per germline, CDR1 KGHSH and CDR2 LQKENI. The V end lost 6 bases, the J end lost 4 bases, and 15 bases lay between the germline ends. The CDR3 length is 14 residues. CDR3 sequence (DNA): TGTGCCAGCTCCCCAACCCGAGAAGTCACTGAAGCTTTCTTT. Protein: CASSPTREVTEAFF.

The sample holds a few counts of this clone. The genes are TRBV27 and TRBJ2-3, with 13 bases identical to TRBD2. This CDR3 contains 17 residues. CDR1 is MNHEY and CDR2 is SMNVEV in the germline V gene (reference sequence). V lost 5 bases and J lost 2; bases outside the gene matches: 7. The chain's CDR3 is CASSLLGTSGDTDTQYF. The DNA of the CDR3 is TGTGCCAGCAGTCTCCTCGGGACTAGCGGGGACACAGATACGCAGTATTTT.

The rearrangement links TRBV27 to TRBJ2-7, with D possibly matching TRBD2 (6 bases). The CDR3 is 16 amino acids. The germline V gene has CDR1 MNHEY and CDR2 SMNVEV (reference sequence). The V end was cut by 0 bases, the J end by 4 bases, with 16 bases between. The CDR3 nucleotides read TGTGCCAGCAGTTTATCGACACCCCCCGGGGGATACGAGCAGTACTTC. It codes for CASSLSTPPGGYEQYF.

This clone has a handful of counts. CDR3 sequence: CASSLRQGSYEQYF. CDR3 DNA sequence: TGTGCCAGCAGTCTCCGACAGGGGAGCTACGAGCAGTACTTC. The chain links TRBV27 to TRBJ2-7; 8 bases are a match to TRBD1. Germline CDR1 is MNHEY and CDR2 is SMNVEV (reference sequence). V shed 5 bases and J 3 bases; nucleotides not matched to a gene: 6. This CDR3 comprises 14 residues.

The rearrangement uses TRBV7-8 and TRBJ2-7, with a tentative D call TRBD2 (5 bases). V was trimmed by 5 bases and J by 0 bases, leaving 11 bases between them. The CDR3 extends over 14 amino acids. Germline V gene lookup returns CDR1 SGHVS and CDR2 FQNEAQ. CDR3 protein: CASSLRRGSYEQYF. DNA for the CDR3: TGTGCCAGCAGCCTACGACGGGGCTCCTACGAGCAGTACTTC.

This chain joins TRBV5-1 and TRBJ1-1; 8 bases agree with TRBD1. The V and J ends lost 2 bases and 3 bases, in that order; junction bases with no gene match: 12. CDR1 is SGHRS, CDR2 YFSETQ, per germline. The CDR3 is 17 residues long. The CDR3 here is CASSLRGRQGPHTEAFF. The CDR3 DNA reads as TGCGCCAGCAGCTTAAGGGGAAGACAGGGGCCCCACACTGAAGCTTTCTTT.

The V gene is TRBV20-1, the J gene TRBJ1-2; D is unresolved. V lost 3 bases, J lost 6 bases, and 8 bases lay in between. Germline V CDR1 and CDR2: DFQATT, SNEGSKA (reference sequence). CDR3 length: 11 residues. In nucleotides, the CDR3 is TGCAGTGCTAGGCTCAGTCATGGCTACACCTTC. Translating it yields CSARLSHGYTF.

The CDR3 protein is CACQGQGSSYNSPLHF. DNA for the CDR3: TGTGCCTGCCAAGGACAGGGGAGCTCCTATAATTCACCCCTCCACTTT. This sequence joins TRBV30 and TRBJ1-6, with 9 bases matching TRBD1. V lost 6 bases to trimming and J lost 0 bases; unmatched junction nucleotides: 6. This CDR3 spans 16 amino acids. Germline values: CDR1 GTSNPN, CDR2 SVGIG (reference sequence).

The chain couples TRBV5-1 to TRBJ2-2; TRBD2 agrees at 9 bases. V dropped 0 bases and J dropped 3; count of bases not matched to a gene: 9. CDR1 SGHRS and CDR2 YFSETQ come from the germline V gene. This CDR3 has 18 amino acids. CDR3 sequence reads: CASSLVGSGTSYTGELFF. Written as DNA, the CDR3 is TGCGCCAGCAGCTTGGTGGGCTCCGGGACTAGCTACACCGGGGAGCTGTTTTTT.

The rearrangement links TRBV4-3 to TRBJ2-5; 12 nucleotides agree with TRBD2. The CDR3 spans 18 residues. Germline CDR1 and CDR2: LGHNA and YSLEER. The V segment lost 0 bases and the J segment 3 bases; nucleotides outside the gene matches: 8. Here the CDR3 reads CASSQEGGLAGGKETQYF. The CDR3 DNA follows: TGCGCCAGCAGCCAAGAGGGTGGCCTAGCGGGGGGGAAAGAGACCCAGTACTTC.

The chain has TRBV4-1 and TRBJ1-1; TRBD1 matches 10 bases. V lost 7 bases to trimming and J lost 3 bases; unmatched junction nucleotides: 14. This CDR3 is built from 17 residues. Germline loops: CDR1 MGHRA, CDR2 YSYEKL. CDR3 DNA: TGCGCCAGCAATGACCGGGACAGGGGTCCTACATACACTGAAGCTTTCTTT. Protein sequence: CASNDRDRGPTYTEAFF.

The gene calls are TRBV5-6 and TRBJ2-7; TRBD1 matches 12 bases. The CDR3 contains 15 residues. CDR1 is SGHDT, CDR2 YYEEEE, per germline. V dropped 6 bases and J dropped 4; count of bases not matched to a gene: 8. The CDR3 spells CASKRGQGARYEQYF. CDR3 coding DNA: TGTGCCAGCAAAAGGGGACAGGGGGCCCGTTACGAGCAGTACTTC.